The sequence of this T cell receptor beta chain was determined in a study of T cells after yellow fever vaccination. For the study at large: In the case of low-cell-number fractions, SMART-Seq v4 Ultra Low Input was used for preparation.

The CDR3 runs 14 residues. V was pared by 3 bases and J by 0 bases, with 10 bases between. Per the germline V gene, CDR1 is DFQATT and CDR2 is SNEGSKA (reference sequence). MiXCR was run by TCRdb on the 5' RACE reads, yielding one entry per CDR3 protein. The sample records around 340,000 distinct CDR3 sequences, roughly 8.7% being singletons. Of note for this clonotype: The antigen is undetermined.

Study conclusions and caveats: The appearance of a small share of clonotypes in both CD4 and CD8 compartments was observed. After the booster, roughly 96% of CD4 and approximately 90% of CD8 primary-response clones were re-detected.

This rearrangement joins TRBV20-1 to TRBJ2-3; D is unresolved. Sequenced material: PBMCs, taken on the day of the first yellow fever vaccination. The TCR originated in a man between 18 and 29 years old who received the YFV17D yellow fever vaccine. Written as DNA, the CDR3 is TGCAGTGCTAGGCGGTGGCCTAGCACAGATACGCAGTATTTT. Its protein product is CSARRWPSTDTQYF.